Following are 21 T cell receptor beta chains from one sample sequenced in a study of T cell responses to AZD1222 COVID-19 vaccine. The table came from immunoSEQ multiplex PCR; TCRdb's copy has only in-frame clones and leaves some out. The sample lists roughly 100,000 clones, approximately 90% seen once, with just over 8% in the top ten. The sample was peripheral blood, taken 28 days after the second AZD1222 dose. All receptors derive from an adult who received the AZD1222 COVID-19 vaccine.

The CDR3 region is CASSGTGSNEKLFF. CDR3 DNA sequence: TGTGCCAGCAGTGGGACAGGGAGTAATGAAAAACTGTTTTTT. V and J are TRBV7-9 and TRBJ1-4; 9 bases agree with TRBD1. The CDR3 contains 14 residues. CDR1 is SEHNR and CDR2 is FQNEAQ in the germline V gene (reference sequence). V lost 6 bases and J lost 4; bases outside the gene matches: 3. Combining the CDR3 with reference TRBV7-9 and TRBJ1-4 gives the whole variable domain DTGVSQNPRHKITKRGQNVTFRCDPISEHNRLYWYRQTLGQGPEFLTYFQNEAQLEKSRLLSDRFSAERPKGSFSTLEIQRTEQGDSAMYLCASSGTGSNEKLFFGSGTQLSVL.

This clone was detected a few times. The chain employs TRBV5-1 and TRBJ2-1; D unclear. The germline V gene encodes CDR1 SGHRS and CDR2 YFSETQ. The V end lost 2 bases, the J end lost 2 bases, and 11 bases lay between the germline ends. There are 15 residues in the CDR3. The CDR3 protein is CASSFGSRAYNEQFF. Here the CDR3 DNA reads TGCGCCAGCAGCTTTGGGTCTCGCGCCTACAATGAGCAGTTCTTC.

The CDR3 DNA reads TGTGCCAGCAGCTTACCCGAACAGGGCGACACTGAAGCTTTCTTT. This encodes CASSLPEQGDTEAFF. The chain has TRBV7-9 and TRBJ1-1; perhaps TRBD1 as D (6 bases). The CDR3 length is 15 residues. With 2 bases removed from V and 3 bases from J, the gap between germline ends came to 13 bases. Germline V gene sequence: CDR1 SEHNR, CDR2 FQNEAQ (reference sequence). Combining the CDR3 with reference TRBV7-9 and TRBJ1-1 gives the whole variable domain DTGVSQNPRHKITKRGQNVTFRCDPISEHNRLYWYRQTLGQGPEFLTYFQNEAQLEKSRLLSDRFSAERPKGSFSTLEIQRTEQGDSAMYLCASSLPEQGDTEAFFGQGTRLTVV.

This clone was seen more than once but under ten times. The chain recombines TRBV6-5 with TRBJ2-1, with D maybe TRBD2 (6 bases). The V end lost 6 bases, the J end lost 8 bases, and 11 bases lay between the germline ends. Germline CDR1 reads MNHEY; CDR2 reads SVGAGI. This CDR3 is built from 12 residues. The CDR3 spells CASRGGTHEQFF. The CDR3 DNA reads as TGTGCCAGCAGGGGCGGGACTCATGAGCAGTTCTTC.

This clone was found a few times. The chain employs TRBV19 and TRBJ2-7; a possible D gene is TRBD2 (6 bases). V was pared by 5 bases and J by 5 bases, with 19 bases between. Germline assignment: CDR1 LNHDA and CDR2 SQIVND (reference sequence). The CDR3 sequence is 15 residues long. The CDR3 DNA is TGTGCCAGTAGTCTGTTAGCGGAGGGTAACCACGAGCAGTACTTC. As protein: CASSLLAEGNHEQYF.

The chain couples TRBV19 to TRBJ2-2; D gene unclear. CDR1 and CDR2 (germline): LNHDA, SQIVND (reference sequence). With 1 base removed from V and 6 bases from J, the gap between germline ends came to 6 bases. The CDR3 loop spans 13 amino acids. Here the CDR3 DNA reads TGTGCCAGTAGTATAGGGGGATCCGGGGAGCTGTTTTTT. Amino acids: CASSIGGSGELFF.

The CDR3 DNA sequence: TGTGCCAGCAGTATCCCGACATTGGGCTATGGCTACACCTTC. Translated: CASSIPTLGYGYTF. The rearrangement uses TRBV28 and TRBJ1-2; the D is unclear. The germline CDR1 and CDR2 sequences are MDHEN and SYDVKM. Trimming removed 5 bases from V and 4 bases from J, with 14 bases in between. The CDR3 length is 14 residues.

The gene calls are TRBV5-1 and TRBJ2-5; 7 bases map to TRBD2. This CDR3 region has 15 residues. Germline V gives CDR1 SGHRS, CDR2 YFSETQ. V trimming: 5 bases; J trimming: 2 bases; junction bases outside the gene matches: 9. CDR3 sequence (DNA): TGCGCCAGCAGAGGGAGCGGGGCCGGGCAAGAGACCCAGTACTTC. It is translated as CASRGSGAGQETQYF.

V is TRBV6-2 or TRBV6-3 and J is TRBJ2-7; no clear D. From germline, CDR1 is MNHEY and CDR2 SVGEGT. Trimming removed 6 bases from V and 7 bases from J, with 13 bases in between. This CDR3 has 12 amino acids. CDR3 residues: CASSAQLREQYF. In DNA, the CDR3 is TGTGCCAGCAGCGCACAGCTAAGAGAGCAGTACTTC.

The chain carries TRBV7-9 and TRBJ2-7, with no clear D. This CDR3 comprises 14 residues. V gave up 5 bases and J gave up 7 bases, with 18 bases separating them. CDR1 is SEHNR and CDR2 is FQNEAQ in the germline V gene (reference sequence). CDR3 protein: CASSPEALTREQYF. DNA of the CDR3: TGTGCCAGCAGCCCAGAGGCCCTCACGCGGGAGCAGTACTTC.

This chain links TRBV24-1 with TRBJ2-3; 7 bases match TRBD2. V shed 2 bases and J 6 bases; nucleotides not matched to a gene: 4. Germline loops: CDR1 KGHDR, CDR2 SFDVKD. The CDR3 has 14 residues. CDR3 nucleotide sequence: TGTGCCACCAGTGATTACGCTAGCGGTGATACGCAGTATTTT. Translating it yields CATSDYASGDTQYF.

This chain connects TRBV7-2 to TRBJ1-4; unclear D gene. The V end was cut by 0 bases, the J end by 6 bases, with 11 bases between. The CDR3 contains 15 residues. Germline CDR1 is SGHTA and CDR2 is FQGNSA. The DNA for the CDR3 is TGTGCCAGCAGCTTAGCGTCGACCGCGGATGAAAAACTGTTTTTT. Its protein is CASSLASTADEKLFF.

The rearrangement uses TRBV4-1 and TRBJ2-7, with D maybe TRBD1 (6 bases). Looked up from germline, CDR1 is MGHRA and CDR2 is YSYEKL. CDR3 length: 18 amino acids. Trimming removed 0 bases at V and 0 bases at J, with 18 bases between. In DNA, the CDR3 is TGCGCCAGCAGCCAAGAATTCAGGGGCAATTCCCGCTCCTACGAGCAGTACTTC. As protein: CASSQEFRGNSRSYEQYF.

The V call is TRBV7-2, the J call TRBJ2-2; TRBD2 agrees at 9 bases. The CDR3 is 18 residues long. CDR1 SGHTA and CDR2 FQGNSA come from the germline V gene. Germline trimming cut 3 bases from V and 4 bases from J; bases unmatched to any gene: 12. The CDR3 region is CASSLSTSGPISTGELFF. The CDR3 nucleotides are TGTGCCAGCAGCTTGTCAACTAGCGGGCCCATTTCCACCGGGGAGCTGTTTTTT. The variable domain in full, completed from reference TRBV7-2 and TRBJ2-2, reads GAGVSQSPSNKVTEKGKDVELRCDPISGHTALYWYRQSLGQGLEFLIYFQGNSAPDKSGLPSDRFSAERTGGSVSTLTIQRTQQEDSAVYLCASSLSTSGPISTGELFFGEGSRLTVL.

The chain employs TRBV24-1 and TRBJ1-5; D not resolved. Germline V gives CDR1 KGHDR, CDR2 SFDVKD. This CDR3 region has 12 residues. V was pared by 2 bases and J by 9 bases, with 7 bases between. In nucleotides, the CDR3 is TGTGCCACCAGTGATTCCCCAGGGCCCCAGCATTTT. The encoded protein is CATSDSPGPQHF.

V usage is TRBV29-1 and J usage is TRBJ2-7; either TRBD1 or TRBD2 may supply D (5 bases each). V lost 6 bases and J lost 1, with 16 bases in between. Germline CDR1 SQVTM, CDR2 ANQGSEA. CDR3 size: 14 residues. In DNA, the CDR3 is TGCAGCGTGAGGGTTGAGGGGACGTCCTACGAGCAGTACTTC. Protein sequence: CSVRVEGTSYEQYF.

This chain uses TRBV2 with TRBJ2-6, with TRBD1 identical over 9 bases. With V trimmed by 6 bases and J by 1 base, 10 bases remained unmatched. CDR1 and CDR2 (germline): SNHLY, FYNNEI. This CDR3 is 18 amino acids long. CDR3 DNA: TGTGCCAGCAGGCCAGTCCGGACAGGGGTTTCTGGGGCCAACGTCCTGACTTTC. Translating gives CASRPVRTGVSGANVLTF.

The chain uses TRBV5-1 and TRBJ1-6; D may be TRBD1 (5 bases). Trimming removed 5 bases from V and 6 bases from J, with 9 bases in between. CDR1 and CDR2 from the germline V gene are SGHRS and YFSETQ. The CDR3 is made up of 13 amino acids. CDR3: CASRSGSNSPLHF. In DNA form, the CDR3 reads TGCGCCAGCAGATCAGGGAGTAATTCACCCCTCCACTTT. Using reference TRBV5-1 and TRBJ1-6 for the parts outside the CDR3, the full variable domain is KAGVTQTPRYLIKTRGQQVTLSCSPISGHRSVSWYQQTPGQGLQFLFEYFSETQRNKGNFPGRFSGRQFSNSRSEMNVSTLELGDSALYLCASRSGSNSPLHFGNGTRLTVT.

The V and J genes are TRBV27 and TRBJ1-6, with a tentative D call TRBD1 (5 bases). This CDR3 spans 15 amino acids. Germline-derived CDR1 and CDR2 are MNHEY and SMNVEV (reference sequence). Deletions cut 0 bases from V and 9 bases from J, with 12 bases between. The DNA of the CDR3 is TGTGCCAGCAGTTTATCGATACGCGGGGCTTCACCCCTCCACTTT. This sequence encodes CASSLSIRGASPLHF.

V gene TRBV11-3 combines with J gene TRBJ1-1, with D possibly TRBD1 on 6 matching bases. The V end lost 5 bases, the J end lost 12 bases, and 16 bases lay between the germline ends. Germline-derived CDR1 and CDR2 are SGHNT and YENEEA. This CDR3 spans 12 amino acids. The CDR3 is CASSNGGGETFF. In DNA form, the CDR3 reads TGTGCCAGCAGCAATGGGGGCGGGGAAACTTTCTTT.

J is TRBJ2-2 and V is TRBV10-3; 8 bases are shared with TRBD1. The CDR3 spans 12 residues. CDR1 ENHRY and CDR2 SYGVKD come from the germline V gene. The V segment lost 10 bases and the J segment 6 bases; nucleotides outside the gene matches: 4. CDR3 sequence: CATRGPAGELFF. The CDR3 DNA follows: TGTGCCACCAGGGGGCCCGCCGGGGAGCTGTTTTTT.